This paragraph covers one T cell receptor beta chain sequence. What it binds is unknown. This specimen comes from a study of cytomegalovirus exposure and HLA in healthy donors. Looking at the study overall: Ancestry clustering placed more than 80% of several hundred genotyped donors in the Caucasian-associated cluster.

General observations from the study: In a later analysis, TCR association rates varied by HLA locus: DRB1 most, HLA-C fewest. Listed as cytomegalovirus-associated were 150 to 200 TCR beta chains.

J was trimmed by 9 bases and V by 4 bases; bases with no gene match: 4. There are 15 residues in the CDR3. CDR1 and CDR2 (germline): MDHEN, SYDVKM. 60 Vbeta and 13 Jbeta primers were used in PCR. The table came from immunoSEQ multiplex PCR; TCRdb's copy has only in-frame clones and leaves some out. Here the sample spans some 200,000 clones, approximately 85% being singletons. V usage is TRBV28 and J usage is TRBJ2-1; 15 positions agree with TRBD2. This sequence originates from a woman aged 18-35 years in good health and CMV-seronegative. The sample consisted of PBMCs. CDR3 nucleotide sequence: TGTGCCAGCAGTTCCTCGGGACTAGCGGGAGGTGAGCAGTTCTTC. It codes for CASSSSGLAGGEQFF. Drawing the rest from reference TRBV28 and TRBJ2-1, the complete variable domain is DVKVTQSSRYLVKRTGEKVFLECVQDMDHENMFWYRQDPGLGLRLIYFSYDVKMKEKGDIPEGYSVSREKKERFSLILESASTNQTSMYLCASSSSGLAGGEQFFGPGTRLTVL.